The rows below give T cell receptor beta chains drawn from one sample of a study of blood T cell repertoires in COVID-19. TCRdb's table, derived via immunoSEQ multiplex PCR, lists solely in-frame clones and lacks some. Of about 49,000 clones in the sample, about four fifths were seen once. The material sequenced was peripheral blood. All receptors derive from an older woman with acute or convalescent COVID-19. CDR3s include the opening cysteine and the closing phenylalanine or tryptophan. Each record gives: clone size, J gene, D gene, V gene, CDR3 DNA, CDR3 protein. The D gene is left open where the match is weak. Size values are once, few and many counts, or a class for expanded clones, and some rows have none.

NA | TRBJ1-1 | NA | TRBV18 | TGTGCCAGCTCACCCGGTCAGCGAATGAACACTGAAGCTTTCTTT | CASSPGQRMNTEAFF
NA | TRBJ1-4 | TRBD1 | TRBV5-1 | TGCGCCAGCAGCTCCTCCGGGACAGGAAATGAAAAACTGTTTTTT | CASSSSGTGNEKLFF
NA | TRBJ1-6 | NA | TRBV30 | TGTGCCTGGAGTAAAGATGCGCAGGCTCGATCACCCCTCCACTTT | CAWSKDAQARSPLHF
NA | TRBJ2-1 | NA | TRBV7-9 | TGTGCCAGCAGCTTCGTCCCGGGACTCACCTATTCTGAGCAGTTCTTC | CASSFVPGLTYSEQFF
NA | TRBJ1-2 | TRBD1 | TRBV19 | TGTGCCAGTAGTTACGGACAGGGGGCGAACTATGGCTACACCTTC | CASSYGQGANYGYTF
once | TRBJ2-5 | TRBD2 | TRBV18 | TGTGCCAGCTCACCATTCCTAGCGGGGGATCGAGAGACCCAGTACTTC | CASSPFLAGDRETQYF
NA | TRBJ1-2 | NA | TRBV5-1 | TGCGCCAGCAGCTCCTGGGGCGGGGACGGCTACACCTTC | CASSSWGGDGYTF
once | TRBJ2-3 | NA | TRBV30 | TGTGCCTGGAATTCCGGGAACACAGATACGCAGTATTTT | CAWNSGNTDTQYF
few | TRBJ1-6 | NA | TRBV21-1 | TGTGCCAGCAGCCCGCCTCCGGGACAGGGATTAAATTCACCCCTCCACTTT | CASSPPPGQGLNSPLHF
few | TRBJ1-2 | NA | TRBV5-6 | TGTGCCAGCAGCTTATCCGGGACACTTGTTAACTATGGCTACACCTTC | CASSLSGTLVNYGYTF
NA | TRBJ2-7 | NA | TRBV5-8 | TGTGCCAGCAGCTTAAGGGGGTCCCCCAGCGACGAGCAGTACTTC | CASSLRGSPSDEQYF
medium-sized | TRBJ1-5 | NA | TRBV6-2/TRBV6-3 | TGTGCCAGCAGTTACTCGAGCCGAAATCAGCCCCAGCATTTT | CASSYSSRNQPQHF
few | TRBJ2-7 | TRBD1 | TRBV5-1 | TGCGCCAGCAGCTTGGCCTTGGACAGGCCCTACGAGCAGTACTTC | CASSLALDRPYEQYF
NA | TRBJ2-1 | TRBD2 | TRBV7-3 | TGTGCCAGCAGCGAGACTAGCGGGAGTGCCTACAATGAGCAGTTCTTC | CASSETSGSAYNEQFF
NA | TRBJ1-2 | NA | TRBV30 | TGTGCCTGGAATCGCGGGGGTGGCTACACCTTC | CAWNRGGGYTF
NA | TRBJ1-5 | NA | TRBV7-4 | TGTGCCAGCAGCTTAGCAGAGCTTAGCAATCAGCCCCAGCATTTT | CASSLAELSNQPQHF
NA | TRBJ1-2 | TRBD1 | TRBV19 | TGTGCCAGTAGTATTGTAGGGACAGGGGGCTTCAACTATGGCTACACCTTC | CASSIVGTGGFNYGYTF
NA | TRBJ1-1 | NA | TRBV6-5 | TGTGCCAGCAGGAAAGAGGTAGGGAGCACTGAAGCTTTCTTT | CASRKEVGSTEAFF